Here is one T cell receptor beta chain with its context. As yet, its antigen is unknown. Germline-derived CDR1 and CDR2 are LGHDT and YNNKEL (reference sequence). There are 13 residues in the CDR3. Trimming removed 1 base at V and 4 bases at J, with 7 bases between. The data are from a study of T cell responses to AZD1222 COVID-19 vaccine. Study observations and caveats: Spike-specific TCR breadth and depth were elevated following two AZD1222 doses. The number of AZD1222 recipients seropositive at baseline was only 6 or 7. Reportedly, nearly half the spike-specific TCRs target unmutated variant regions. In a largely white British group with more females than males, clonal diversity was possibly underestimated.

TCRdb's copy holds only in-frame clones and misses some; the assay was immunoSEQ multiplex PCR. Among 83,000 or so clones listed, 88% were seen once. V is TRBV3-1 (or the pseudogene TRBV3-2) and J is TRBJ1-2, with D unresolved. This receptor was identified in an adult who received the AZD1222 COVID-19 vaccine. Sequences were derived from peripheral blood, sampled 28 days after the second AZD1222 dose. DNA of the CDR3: TGTGCCAGCAGCCAAGTCGAGAGCTATGGCTACACCTTC. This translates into CASSQVESYGYTF.